This T cell receptor (beta chain) was captured by sequencing in a study of cytomegalovirus exposure and HLA in healthy donors. PCR involved 60 Vbeta and 13 Jbeta primers. Assay used: immunoSEQ multiplex PCR; TCRdb lists only in-frame clones, some missing. The data show under 85,000 clones, approximately 81% seen once. The source is a woman under 40 in good health and CMV-seropositive. Sequenced sample: PBMCs.

CDR3: CASSPSTYEQYF. CDR3 bases: TGTGCCAGCAGTCCCAGTACCTACGAGCAGTACTTC. The chain joins TRBV28 to TRBJ2-7, with D uncertain. Trimming stripped 5 bases from V and 2 bases from J, with 7 bases between. Germline lookup yields CDR1 MDHEN and CDR2 SYDVKM. CDR3 length: 12 amino acids.